The clone carrying this TCR beta chain was found many times. Its antigen remains unidentified. Inclusion characteristics of ophthalmopathy patients comprised a Clinical Activity Score of at least 3, a NOSPECS grade of at least 4, and duration under 3 months. Each 10 ml fresh peripheral blood draw supplied the PBMCs. These data are taken from a study of T cells in Graves' hyperthyroidism and ophthalmopathy. Study-wide results and limits: Most thyroid-expanded clonotypes above 0.001 were also found in blood.

RNA transcripts provided the source from which TCR beta CDR3 regions were amplified. An initial round of RT-PCR targeting the TCR CDR3 relied on the HTBI primer set. TCRdb fed the multiplex PCR reads into MiXCR, producing one record per CDR3 protein. The sample carries 500,000 or so distinct CDR3 sequences, 17% recorded once. There are 12 residues in the CDR3. Germline V gives CDR1 DFQATT, CDR2 SNEGSKA (reference sequence). V was shortened by 4 bases and J by 1 base, with 7 bases between the two germline ends. This sequence originates from a woman in her late teens or twenties with Graves' ophthalmopathy. The sequenced sample was blood. The chain couples TRBV20-1 to TRBJ1-1, with a tentative D call TRBD1 (6 bases). The CDR3 region has the DNA TGCAGTGCTACGGGGGCGAACACTGAAGCTTTCTTT. Amino acids: CSATGANTEAFF.